This passage covers 4 T cell receptor beta chains from one sample sequenced in a study of cytomegalovirus exposure and HLA in healthy donors. Vbeta (60) and Jbeta (13) primers were used in the PCR. TCRdb's table, derived via immunoSEQ multiplex PCR, lists solely in-frame clones and lacks some. The data hold over 75,000 clones, with 84% observed a single time. Sequenced: PBMCs. These TCRs come from a woman under 30 in good health and CMV-seropositive.

The chain has TRBV7-9 and TRBJ1-5, with 7 bases aligning to TRBD1. With 5 bases clipped from V and 4 bases from J, the junction kept 5 bases outside the gene matches. The CDR3 loop spans 14 amino acids. Germline-derived CDR1 and CDR2 are SEHNR and FQNEAQ (reference sequence). This CDR3 is CASSRTGANQPQHF. The CDR3 bases are TGTGCCAGCAGCCGGACAGGAGCGAATCAGCCCCAGCATTTT. Variable domain in full (rest from reference TRBV7-9 and TRBJ1-5): DTGVSQNPRHKITKRGQNVTFRCDPISEHNRLYWYRQTLGQGPEFLTYFQNEAQLEKSRLLSDRFSAERPKGSFSTLEIQRTEQGDSAMYLCASSRTGANQPQHFGDGTRLSIL.

This chain joins TRBV29-1 and TRBJ2-7; TRBD1 agrees at 7 bases. CDR3 length: 13 amino acids. Germline V gives CDR1 SQVTM, CDR2 ANQGSEA. The V gene end was trimmed by 6 bases and the J gene end by 0 bases; junction bases not matched to a gene: 5. CDR3 sequence (DNA): TGCAGCGTCGCAAGGGACAGCTCCTACGAGCAGTACTTC. Translating gives CSVARDSSYEQYF.

J is TRBJ2-3 and V is TRBV5-1, with TRBD2 matching over 8 bases. V dropped 4 bases and J dropped 0; count of bases not matched to a gene: 10. This CDR3 contains 17 residues. Germline V gene data show CDR1 as SGHRS and CDR2 as YFSETQ. The CDR3 loop reads CASSAGGGRTSTDTQYF. DNA of the CDR3: TGCGCCAGCAGCGCCGGGGGCGGGAGGACTAGCACAGATACGCAGTATTTT.

The V and J genes are TRBV6-5 and TRBJ1-6; possibly TRBD1 for D (5 bases). Germline V CDR1 and CDR2: MNHEY, SVGAGI. V was cut by 2 bases and J by 7 bases, with 9 bases left in between. This CDR3 is 14 amino acids long. The CDR3 DNA is TGTGCCAGCAGTTACAGGGGAAGGAATTCACCCCTCCACTTT. Translation: CASSYRGRNSPLHF.